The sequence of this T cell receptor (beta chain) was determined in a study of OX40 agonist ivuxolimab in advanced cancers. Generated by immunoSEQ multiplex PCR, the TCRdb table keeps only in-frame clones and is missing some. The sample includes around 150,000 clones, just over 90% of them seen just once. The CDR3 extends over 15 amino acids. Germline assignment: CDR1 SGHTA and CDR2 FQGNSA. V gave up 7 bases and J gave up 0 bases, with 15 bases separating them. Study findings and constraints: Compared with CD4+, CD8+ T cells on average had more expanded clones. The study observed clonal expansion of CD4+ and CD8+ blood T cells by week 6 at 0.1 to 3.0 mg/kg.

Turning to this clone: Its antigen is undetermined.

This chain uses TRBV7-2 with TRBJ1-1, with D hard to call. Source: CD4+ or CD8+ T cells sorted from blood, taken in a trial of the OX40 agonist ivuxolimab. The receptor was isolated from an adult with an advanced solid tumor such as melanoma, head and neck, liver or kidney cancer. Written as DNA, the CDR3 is TGTGCCAGCACCCTTGTTTGGAATATGAACACTGAAGCTTTCTTT. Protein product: CASTLVWNMNTEAFF.